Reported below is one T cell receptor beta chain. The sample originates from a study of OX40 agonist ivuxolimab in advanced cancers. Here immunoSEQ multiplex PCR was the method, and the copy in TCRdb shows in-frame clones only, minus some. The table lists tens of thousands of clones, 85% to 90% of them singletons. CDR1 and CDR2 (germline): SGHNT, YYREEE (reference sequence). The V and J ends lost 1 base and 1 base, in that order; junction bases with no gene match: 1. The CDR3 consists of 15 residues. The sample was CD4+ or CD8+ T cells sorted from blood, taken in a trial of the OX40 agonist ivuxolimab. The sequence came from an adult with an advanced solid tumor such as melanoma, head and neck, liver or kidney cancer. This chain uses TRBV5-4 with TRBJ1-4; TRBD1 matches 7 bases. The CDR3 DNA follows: TGTGCCAGCAGCTTGAGGGGGCGAACTAATGAAAAACTGTTTTTT. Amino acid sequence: CASSLRGRTNEKLFF.